The 28 T cell receptor beta chains listed next were all sequenced from one sample in a study of blood T cell repertoires in COVID-19. TCRdb keeps only in-frame clones here, not all; method: immunoSEQ multiplex PCR. The data contain roughly 99,000 clones, 80% to 95% of them singletons. The sequencing input was peripheral blood. All receptors derive from a woman in her 30s with acute or convalescent COVID-19.

This clone has a handful of counts. V gene TRBV6-5 combines with J gene TRBJ2-2; TRBD1 matches 11 bases. Germline lookup yields CDR1 MNHEY and CDR2 SVGAGI. V lost 4 bases, J lost 7 bases, and 8 bases stayed unmatched. The CDR3 contains 16 residues. CDR3 sequence reads: CASSSTDRGRGGELFF. The DNA for the CDR3 is TGTGCCAGCAGTTCAACGGACAGGGGGCGGGGCGGGGAGCTGTTTTTT.

The chain links TRBV9 to TRBJ1-1, with a tentative D call TRBD1 (6 bases). There are 14 residues in the CDR3. V gave up 0 bases and J gave up 11 bases, with 17 bases separating them. Germline loops: CDR1 SGDLS, CDR2 YYNGEE. CDR3 sequence (DNA): TGTGCCAGCAGCGTAGGGATACAGGGTAGCACTGCTTTCTTT. It is translated as CASSVGIQGSTAFF.

The CDR3 reads CASSYGAMGSYEQYF. CDR3 sequence (DNA): TGTGCCAGCAGTTACGGGGCCATGGGCTCCTACGAGCAGTACTTC. J is TRBJ2-7 and V is TRBV6-5; weak D call: TRBD1 (5 bases). V lost 2 bases and J 0 bases, leaving 11 bases between the germline ends. This CDR3 comprises 15 residues. From germline, CDR1 is MNHEY and CDR2 SVGAGI.

This rearrangement joins TRBV6-2 or TRBV6-3 to TRBJ1-1; D is uncertain. Germline V CDR1 and CDR2: MNHEY, SVGEGT. Trimming stripped 6 bases from V and 6 bases from J, with 14 bases between. The length of the CDR3 is 13 residues. The CDR3 nucleotides are TGTGCCAGCAGCCCCTCCCTGAGCGCTGAAGCTTTCTTT. Its translation is CASSPSLSAEAFF.

This chain uses TRBV3-1 (or the pseudogene TRBV3-2) with TRBJ1-5; D is possibly TRBD1 (6 bases). Trimming stripped 3 bases from V and 13 bases from J, with 16 bases between. Per germline, CDR1 LGHDT and CDR2 YNNKEL (reference sequence). The length of the CDR3 is 13 residues. CDR3 in amino acids: CASSQKTGGSQHF. For the CDR3, the DNA is TGTGCCAGCAGCCAGAAGACAGGAGGATCTCAGCATTTT.

A single count supports this clone. The gene calls are TRBV9 and TRBJ1-2, with a possible D match to TRBD1 (5 bases). V gave up 4 bases and J gave up 4 bases, with 17 bases separating them. Germline loops: CDR1 SGDLS, CDR2 YYNGEE. CDR3 length: 15 amino acids. DNA for the CDR3: TGTGCCAGCAGCCCCGACGTGGGGGGATCCTATGGCTACACCTTC. This codes for CASSPDVGGSYGYTF.

The chain links TRBV6-5 to TRBJ1-6; TRBD1 matches at 9 bases. V gave up 10 bases and J gave up 9 bases; unmatched junction bases: 7. From germline, CDR1 is MNHEY and CDR2 SVGAGI. CDR3 length: 13 amino acids. This CDR3 reads CAIHGTGSSPLHF. As DNA, the CDR3 is TGTGCCATACATGGGACAGGGAGTTCACCCCTCCACTTT.

This CDR3 reads CAISAGDYGYTF. The CDR3 region has the DNA TGTGCCATCAGTGCAGGGGACTATGGCTACACCTTC. The rearrangement joins TRBV10-3 to TRBJ1-2, with a weak D call TRBD1 (6 bases). The CDR3 consists of 12 residues. The ends were cut back, 4 bases at V and 3 bases at J, with 6 bases in the middle. Germline loops: CDR1 ENHRY, CDR2 SYGVKD.

The chain has TRBV13 and TRBJ1-3, with 9 bases matching TRBD1. The germline V gene encodes CDR1 PRHDT and CDR2 FYEKMQ (reference sequence). The junction had 7 bases not matched to a gene; V was cut back by 5 bases and J by 8 bases. The CDR3 sequence is 14 residues long. Here the CDR3 reads CASSLDRGSDTIYF. Here the CDR3 DNA reads TGTGCCAGCAGCCTCGACAGGGGGTCGGACACCATATATTTT.

This sequence joins TRBV5-4 and TRBJ2-3; possible D gene TRBD2, 5 bases. The CDR3 is 15 residues long. V was pared by 0 bases and J by 0 bases, with 8 bases between. Germline V gene lookup returns CDR1 SGHNT and CDR2 YYREEE (reference sequence). Here the CDR3 reads CASSLGGGSTDTQYF. The CDR3 bases are TGTGCCAGCAGCTTGGGTGGCGGGAGCACAGATACGCAGTATTTT.

The rearrangement links TRBV19 to TRBJ1-6, with 9 bases fitting TRBD1. The junction had 12 bases not matched to a gene; V was cut back by 6 bases and J by 9 bases. The CDR3 length is 16 residues. Germline assignment: CDR1 LNHDA and CDR2 SQIVND (reference sequence). CDR3: CASSDTGGLSGSPLHF. DNA for the CDR3: TGTGCCAGTAGCGATACAGGGGGCTTAAGCGGTTCACCCCTCCACTTT.

This clone has just one count. The junction and the germline gene differ at one end; a read error may be behind it. This chain connects TRBV2 to TRBJ1-2, with D perhaps TRBD1 (5 bases). Germline CDR1 is SNHLY and CDR2 is FYNNEI. The CDR3 spans 11 residues. In DNA form, the CDR3 reads TGTGCCAGCAGTTTAAAAAACCGGGACTTCTTC. Amino acids: CASSLKNRDFF. Combining the CDR3 with reference TRBV2 and TRBJ1-2 gives the whole variable domain EPEVTQTPSHQVTQMGQEVILRCVPISNHLYFYWYRQILGQKVEFLVSFYNNEISEKSEIFDDQFSVERPDGSNFTLKIRSTKLEDSAMYFCASSLKNRDFFGSGTRLTVV.

The chain couples TRBV7-2 to TRBJ2-5; 9 bases are a match to TRBD1. Per the germline V gene, CDR1 is SGHTA and CDR2 is FQGNSA. V trimming: 4 bases; J trimming: 10 bases; junction bases outside the gene matches: 13. The length of the CDR3 is 15 residues. The CDR3 region has the DNA TGTGCCAGCAGCTCGACAGGGGGGAGTCGAGGGGACCAGTACTTC. Translated: CASSSTGGSRGDQYF.

This clone was counted a few times. The genes are TRBV18 and TRBJ2-7; tentatively, D is TRBD1 (5 bases). This CDR3 is built from 14 residues. V shed 2 bases and J shed 2 bases, with 10 bases lying between them. Per the germline V gene, CDR1 is KGHSH and CDR2 is LQKENI. The CDR3 is CASSPDSFPYEQYF. CDR3 nucleotide sequence: TGTGCCAGCTCACCAGACAGTTTCCCCTACGAGCAGTACTTC.

The genes are TRBV3-1 (or the pseudogene TRBV3-2) and TRBJ2-5; D might be TRBD2 (5 bases). From germline, CDR1 is LGHDT and CDR2 YNNKEL (reference sequence). V was cut by 0 bases and J by 3 bases, with 17 bases left in between. The CDR3 loop spans 17 amino acids. CDR3 amino acids: CASSQDWERWKEETQYF. CDR3 nucleotides: TGTGCCAGCAGCCAAGATTGGGAGCGGTGGAAGGAAGAGACCCAGTACTTC.

The CDR3: CASRTRTGGLHNEKLFF. For the CDR3, the DNA is TGTGCCAGCAGGACCCGGACAGGGGGCTTACATAATGAAAAACTGTTTTTT. This chain uses TRBV28 with TRBJ1-4; TRBD1 aligns across 11 bases. The germline V gene has CDR1 MDHEN and CDR2 SYDVKM. V lost 6 bases, J lost 4 bases, and 10 bases stayed unmatched. The CDR3 has 17 residues. The full variable domain, in which reference TRBV28 and TRBJ1-4 provide the parts outside the CDR3, is DVKVTQSSRYLVKRTGEKVFLECVQDMDHENMFWYRQDPGLGLRLIYFSYDVKMKEKGDIPEGYSVSREKKERFSLILESASTNQTSMYLCASRTRTGGLHNEKLFFGSGTQLSVL.

The chain couples TRBV27 to TRBJ2-2, with 11 bases identical to TRBD2. Germline V gives CDR1 MNHEY, CDR2 SMNVEV (reference sequence). The CDR3 is made up of 16 amino acids. V trimming: 7 bases; J trimming: 7 bases; junction bases outside the gene matches: 11. CDR3 loop: CASTPLAGGPNGELFF. The CDR3 nucleotides are TGTGCCAGCACTCCTCTAGCGGGAGGCCCCAACGGGGAGCTGTTTTTT.

The V and J genes are TRBV7-9 and TRBJ1-1; no reliable D call. This CDR3 region has 13 residues. V dropped 3 bases and J dropped 9 bases, with 14 bases sitting between them. CDR1 and CDR2 from the germline V gene are SEHNR and FQNEAQ (reference sequence). This CDR3 is CASSFGAYQKAFF. CDR3 sequence (DNA): TGTGCCAGCAGCTTCGGAGCCTACCAGAAAGCTTTCTTT.

As DNA, the CDR3 is TGTGCCAGCAGTGATTACGGGGAGCTGTTTTTT. It encodes CASSDYGELFF. The chain links TRBV25-1 to TRBJ2-2; D uncertain. V was pared by 3 bases and J by 7 bases, with 3 bases between. The CDR3 runs 11 residues. Germline CDR1 MGHDK, CDR2 SYGVNS. The complete variable domain, with remaining parts taken from reference TRBV25-1 and TRBJ2-2, reads EADIYQTPRYLVIGTGKKITLECSQTMGHDKMYWYQQDPGMELHLIHYSYGVNSTEKGDLSSESTVSRIRTEHFPLTLESARPSHTSQYLCASSDYGELFFGEGSRLTVL.

This clone has a single count. The genes are TRBV28 and TRBJ1-3; 11 positions match TRBD1. Trimming at V came to 5 bases and at J to 4 bases, leaving 4 bases not matched to a gene. The CDR3 length is 15 residues. The V gene's germline CDR1 is MDHEN and CDR2 SYDVKM. The CDR3 nucleotides are TGTGCCAGCAGTCCGGACAGGGGGCCCGGAAACACCATATATTTT. Translating it yields CASSPDRGPGNTIYF. Together with reference TRBV28 and TRBJ1-3, the CDR3 gives the full variable domain: DVKVTQSSRYLVKRTGEKVFLECVQDMDHENMFWYRQDPGLGLRLIYFSYDVKMKEKGDIPEGYSVSREKKERFSLILESASTNQTSMYLCASSPDRGPGNTIYFGEGSWLTVV.

The rearrangement uses TRBV4-3 and TRBJ1-1; a weak D match, TRBD1 (5 bases). The CDR3 totals 15 residues. Trimming took 0 bases from V and 2 from J, leaving 10 bases between them. Germline CDR1 is LGHNA and CDR2 is YSLEER. The CDR3 DNA is TGCGCCAGCAGCCAAGATCAGGGCAGCAACACTGAAGCTTTCTTT. This encodes CASSQDQGSNTEAFF.

The chain has TRBV11-2 and TRBJ2-5, with D perhaps TRBD2 (6 bases). Germline-derived CDR1 and CDR2 are SGHAT and FQNNGV. CDR3 length equals 14 residues. V gave up 3 bases and J gave up 4 bases, with 12 bases separating them. Here the CDR3 reads CASSLRGVGETQYF. For the CDR3, the DNA is TGTGCCAGCAGCTTGCGCGGGGTCGGAGAGACCCAGTACTTC.

This chain uses TRBV28 with TRBJ1-2; maybe TRBD1 (5 bases). The germline CDR1 and CDR2 sequences are MDHEN and SYDVKM. V was cut by 6 bases and J by 3 bases, with 5 bases left in between. The CDR3 has 11 residues. Here the CDR3 reads CASRTDYGYTF. The CDR3 nucleotides read TGTGCCAGCAGGACAGACTATGGCTACACCTTC.

The CDR3 sequence: CASSLGSSPLHF. In nucleotides, the CDR3 is TGTGCCAGCAGTTTGGGGAGTTCACCCCTCCACTTT. The V call is TRBV12-3 or TRBV12-4, the J call TRBJ1-6, with unresolved D. The V and J ends lost 3 bases and 9 bases respectively, with 6 bases between them. CDR3 length: 12 amino acids.

This sequence joins TRBV7-8 and TRBJ2-1; 10 bases are shared with TRBD2. Germline-derived CDR1 and CDR2 are SGHVS and FQNEAQ. The ends lost 8 bases at V and 11 bases at J; junction bases unmatched: 9. This CDR3 has 13 residues. This chain's CDR3 is CASQASGGDKQFF. CDR3 nucleotide sequence: TGTGCCAGCCAGGCGAGCGGGGGGGATAAGCAGTTCTTC.

The chain has TRBV5-1 and TRBJ2-5, with TRBD2 matching over 8 bases. The V gene's germline CDR1 is SGHRS and CDR2 YFSETQ. V shed 5 bases, J shed 2 bases, and the junction held 8 bases outside the gene matches. The CDR3 sequence is 15 residues long. CDR3 region: CASRFGGGSQETQYF. The CDR3, as DNA: TGCGCCAGCAGGTTCGGCGGGGGGTCTCAAGAGACCCAGTACTTC.

This chain joins TRBV6-6 and TRBJ1-5; D is unresolved. Germline CDR1 and CDR2: MNHNY and SVGAGI (reference sequence). V lost 0 bases and J lost 4, with 7 bases in between. This CDR3 is built from 14 residues. CDR3 nucleotides: TGTGCCAGCAGTTACTCGGTGAGGAATCAGCCCCAGCATTTT. As protein: CASSYSVRNQPQHF.

The CDR3 nucleotides read TGTGCCAGCAGCTTAGTGCGGCTAGCGGGTGGCGAGACCCAGTACTTC. It is translated as CASSLVRLAGGETQYF. The gene calls are TRBV11-2 and TRBJ2-5; 8 nucleotides align to TRBD2. CDR1 and CDR2 from the germline V gene are SGHAT and FQNNGV. V lost 1 base to trimming and J lost 5 bases; unmatched junction nucleotides: 9. The CDR3 loop spans 16 amino acids.